A selection of T cell receptor beta chains follows, all from one sample in a study of OX40 agonist ivuxolimab in advanced cancers. Produced via immunoSEQ multiplex PCR; TCRdb's table is partial and in-frame only. The sample comprises tens of thousands of clones, around nine tenths of which are singletons, and 0.25% to 0.3% rests with the top ten. The sample was CD4+ or CD8+ T cells sorted from blood, taken in a trial of the OX40 agonist ivuxolimab. The receptors originated from an adult with an advanced solid tumor such as melanoma, head and neck, liver or kidney cancer. Each CDR3 is given with its conserved first and last residue. The D gene is left open where the match is weak. Not every row has a clone size; where given, it reads once, few, many or a size class.

NA TRBD1 TRBJ1-2 TRBV28 TGTGCCAGCATCACATCAGGACAGGGTTCCTATGGCTACACCTTC CASITSGQGSYGYTF
NA NA TRBJ1-2 TRBV6-5 TGTGCCAGCAGTTCCGGGGGACACCAGCTAAACTATGGCTACACCTTC CASSSGGHQLNYGYTF
NA NA TRBJ2-7 TRBV28 TGTGCCAGCAGTTTAGGCCGGGACTACGAGCAGTACTTC CASSLGRDYEQYF
NA TRBD1 TRBJ1-4 TRBV10-1 TGCGCCAGCGCCAGGGACAGGGCAAGTGAAAAACTGTTTTTT CASARDRASEKLFF
once TRBD2 TRBJ2-5 TRBV7-9 TGTGCCAGCAGCTTAGGGCTAGCGGGATGGGAGACCCAGTACTTC CASSLGLAGWETQYF
few NA TRBJ2-5 TRBV7-2 TGTGCCAGCAGCTTACGGCAAATCCAAGAGACCCAGTACTTC CASSLRQIQETQYF
NA NA TRBJ2-7 TRBV5-1 TGCGCCAGCAGCTCGGGCAACTACGAGCAGTACTTC CASSSGNYEQYF
NA NA TRBJ2-3 TRBV28 TGTGCCGTCTCGGTGAGCACAGATACGCAGTATTTT CAVSVSTDTQYF
NA NA TRBJ1-2 TRBV6-1 TGTGCCAGCAGGACAGTCTATGGCTACACCTTC CASRTVYGYTF
NA TRBD2 TRBJ2-7 TRBV6-1 TGTGCCAGCAGTGAAGTCCTAGCGGGGACCTACGAGCAGTACTTC CASSEVLAGTYEQYF
NA TRBD1 TRBJ1-1 TRBV15 TGTGCCACCCAGGGGAACCCAGGGGGCAAAGACACTGAAGCTTTCTTT CATQGNPGGKDTEAFF
NA TRBD1 TRBJ2-3 TRBV11-2 TGTGCCAGCAGCCCCGGACAGGGGGTCACAGATACGCAGTATTTT CASSPGQGVTDTQYF
NA NA TRBJ2-1 TRBV4-1 TGCGCCAGCAGCCAAGTATTCGGCGGCGCCTACGTTTCCTACAATGAGCAGTTCTTC CASSQVFGGAYVSYNEQFF
NA NA TRBJ2-3 TRBV11-2 TGTGCCAGCAGCTTTGGAGGGAGCAGGTTCGGGGATACGCAGTATTTT CASSFGGSRFGDTQYF
NA TRBD1 TRBJ1-4 TRBV10-3 TGTGCCAGCACAGGGGGCCAGGGTGAAAAACTGTTTTTT CASTGGQGEKLFF
NA NA TRBJ2-1 TRBV5-1 TGCGCCAGCAGCACGGGACCGTCCTCCTACAATGAGCAGTTCTTC CASSTGPSSYNEQFF
NA TRBD1 TRBJ1-2 TRBV27 TGTGCCAGCAGCAGAGGTGGGACAGGACTGTATGGCTACACCTTC CASSRGGTGLYGYTF
NA NA TRBJ2-7 TRBV28 TGTGCCAGCAGTTCAACCGCGGACATCGGAAACTACGAGCAGTACTTC CASSSTADIGNYEQYF
NA NA TRBJ1-6 TRBV28 TGTGCCAGTAGGAGGGGGGGGGCTAATTCACCCCTCCACTTT CASRRGGANSPLHF
NA NA TRBJ2-1 TRBV5-1 TGCGCCAGCAGCGGGCCGGGCCAGGGGGGCTCCTACAATGAGCAGTTCTTC CASSGPGQGGSYNEQFF
NA NA TRBJ1-4 TRBV5-1 TGCGCCAGCAGCTTCGGCGGTCGTAATGAAAAACTGTTTTTT CASSFGGRNEKLFF
NA TRBD2 TRBJ2-3 TRBV11-3 TGTGCCAGCAGCCTTGGGACTAGCTCTAGCACAGATACGCAGTATTTT CASSLGTSSSTDTQYF
NA TRBD2 TRBJ2-3 TRBV7-2 TGTGCCAGCAGCCGAACTCCGGGACTAGCGGGAGGGTGGGAGCAGTATTTT CASSRTPGLAGGWEQYF
NA NA TRBJ1-1 TRBV28 TGTGCCAGCAGGTTAATGAGCACTGAAGCTTTCTTT CASRLMSTEAFF
NA TRBD1 TRBJ2-3 TRBV6-1 TGTGCCAGCTCCGGGACAGTCCCAGATACGCAGTATTTT CASSGTVPDTQYF
NA TRBD1 TRBJ1-3 TRBV7-2 TGTGCCAGCAGCAGGGGACAGGGGGCGGGAAACACCATATATTTT CASSRGQGAGNTIYF
NA NA TRBJ1-2 TRBV5-4 TGTGCCAGCAGCTTGGTGTCAGGGAGTTATGGCTACACCTTC CASSLVSGSYGYTF
NA NA TRBJ1-1 TRBV6-5 TGTGCCAGCAGTTACTCTAACACTGAAGCTTTCTTT CASSYSNTEAFF
NA NA TRBJ2-5 TRBV6-5 TGTGCCACCGCGGGACAGCAAAAAGAGACCCAGTACTTC CATAGQQKETQYF
NA NA TRBJ2-1 TRBV18 TGTGCCAGCTCACTGGTGGGAAATGAGCAGTTCTTC CASSLVGNEQFF
NA NA TRBJ1-1 TRBV6-5 TGTGCCAGCAGATCCTTGTTGAACACTGAAGCTTTCTTT CASRSLLNTEAFF
NA NA TRBJ2-6 TRBV19 TGTGCCAGTAGGACAGGTTCCTCTGGGGCCAACGTCCTGACTTTC CASRTGSSGANVLTF
NA NA TRBJ1-5 TRBV6-1 TGTGCCAGCAGGGACGCATACAATCAGCCCCAGCATTTT CASRDAYNQPQHF
NA TRBD2 TRBJ2-3 TRBV5-1 TGCGCCAGCAGCTTGGGGGGTAGCGGGAGACGCAGCACAGATACGCAGTATTTT CASSLGGSGRRSTDTQYF
NA NA TRBJ1-1 TRBV25-1 TGTGCCAGCAGTGCGGGAGAACGAGCTTTCTTT CASSAGERAFF
NA NA TRBJ2-7 TRBV19 TGTGCCAGTGCCTATGCCCCCGCGGGGGAGCAGTACTTC CASAYAPAGEQYF
NA NA TRBJ2-7 TRBV19 TGTGCCAGTAGTACTATCCTCGGGCCGCGGGACGAGCAGTACTTC CASSTILGPRDEQYF
NA NA TRBJ2-4 TRBV6-6 TGTGCCGGAAGCGGGACACTCCCCGCAGAAAACATTCAGTACTTC CAGSGTLPAENIQYF
NA NA TRBJ2-3 TRBV9 TGTGCCAGCAGCGTAGGGACCCTCTTCCTAGGGTCGCCAGATACGCAGTATTTT CASSVGTLFLGSPDTQYF
NA TRBD2 TRBJ2-3 TRBV11-3 TGTGCCAGCAGCTTAGGTTTAGCGGGAGCAGATACGCAGTATTTT CASSLGLAGADTQYF
NA TRBD1 TRBJ2-7 TRBV2 TGTGCCAGCAGACTCGGGACAGGGTTATACGAGCAGTACTTC CASRLGTGLYEQYF
NA TRBD2 TRBJ2-5 TRBV19 TGTGCCAGTAGTACGACCGGGACTAGCGGAGGAGGGGAGACCCAGTACTTC CASSTTGTSGGGETQYF
NA NA TRBJ2-5 TRBV6-6 TGTGCCAGCAGTTACACGGAGGGAAGGGAGACCCAGTACTTC CASSYTEGRETQYF
once TRBD2 TRBJ2-7 TRBV7-2 TGTGCCAGCAGCTCAGGACTAGCGGGAAACGAGCAGTACTTC CASSSGLAGNEQYF
few NA TRBJ1-2 TRBV19 TGTGCCAGTAGAGACTATCCCTATGGCTACACCTTC CASRDYPYGYTF
NA NA TRBJ2-1 TRBV19 TGTGCCACCCGAGGAGAGGGAATTAACTACAATGAGCAGTTCTTC CATRGEGINYNEQFF
once NA TRBJ2-7 TRBV27 TGTGCCAGCAGTTTTTCTGGGGGCTACGAGCAGTACTTC CASSFSGGYEQYF
few NA TRBJ1-1 TRBV5-1 TGCGCCAGCTGCGAGGATAGGAACACTGAAGCTTTCTTT CASCEDRNTEAFF
NA TRBD1 TRBJ1-2 TRBV6-1 TGTGCCAGCAGTGAAGGGGGACAGAACTATGGCTACACCTTC CASSEGGQNYGYTF
NA TRBD1 TRBJ1-5 TRBV19 TGTGCCAGTAGTAACAGGCTCCGGGACAGCGTCTATAGCAATCAGCCCCAGCATTTT CASSNRLRDSVYSNQPQHF
NA TRBD2 TRBJ2-5 TRBV5-1 TGCGCCAGCAGCTTGGGAACTAGCGGGAGTCTAGAGACCCAGTACTTC CASSLGTSGSLETQYF
NA NA TRBJ2-1 TRBV20-1 TGCAGTGCTATATTGAGGAATGAGCAGTTCTTC CSAILRNEQFF
NA TRBD1 TRBJ1-1 TRBV5-1 TGCGCCAGCAGCTTGGCCCAGGGGGCCCTGCCTGAAGCTTTCTTT CASSLAQGALPEAFF
NA TRBD1 TRBJ1-2 TRBV2 TGTGCCAGCAGGGCTGGGGACAGCCTAACCACTCTCGGTGGCTACACCTTC CASRAGDSLTTLGGYTF
NA NA TRBJ2-7 TRBV16 TGTGCCAGCAGCCAATCAACAGGGATCCCCTACGAGCAGTACTTC CASSQSTGIPYEQYF
once TRBD1 TRBJ1-2 TRBV9 TGTGCCAGCAGCGGAAAAGGACAGGCCCACTATGGCTACACCTTC CASSGKGQAHYGYTF
NA NA TRBJ2-1 TRBV28 TGTGCCAGCAGGCATAAAGCGGTCTCCTACAATGAGCAGTTCTTC CASRHKAVSYNEQFF